This TCR beta chain is from a study of T-cell memory formation after mild COVID-19 (dated by TCRdb to about 2021). Regarding the complete study: TCR sequence clusters from the two donors were found to be largely donor specific. In two donors, T-cell clones that expanded and contracted after mild COVID-19 were tracked by sequencing TCRalpha and TCRbeta repertoires over time. The cohort comprised two young, previously healthy adult volunteers, one female and one male.

PBMCs were isolated by Ficoll-Paque density gradient centrifugation. Sequencer: Illumina NovaSeq 6000. TCRalpha and TCRbeta cDNA libraries were constructed by 5'RACE with constant-segment primers, with sample barcodes and unique molecular identifiers being introduced. Trizol reagent was used to extract RNA from every sample. Amplification of the libraries took two PCR steps, and the second step added a second sample barcode plus Illumina TruSeq adapters. Sequencing of the libraries was done on an Illumina NovaSeq, producing 2 x 150 bp paired-end reads. Per the source publication's procedure: With migec v1.2.7, reads were demultiplexed and then collapsed into UMI-guided consensus sequences. Using mixcr v2.1.11, UMI consensuses were aligned to TRA and TRB V and J templates and then assembled into clonotypes. A clonotype was counted as expanded or contracted only if both edgeR and NoisET called the change significant, with noise models trained on biological replicates. edgeR calls used a false discovery rate-adjusted p below 0.01 and a log2 fold-change threshold of 1. As an exploratory analysis of dynamics, max-normalized trajectories of the 1000 most abundant clonotypes were examined with PCA combined with hierarchical clustering. Separately sequenced CD4+ and CD8+ repertoires were used to assign the CD4 or CD8 phenotype of responding clones. TCRdb reran the public reads through fastp at Q25 and MiXCR, keeping productive beta chains. Every CDR3 protein is listed once, alongside the most common genes and DNA of its rows. Clone size and V and J calls follow TCRdb, not the original study. Within this sample are roughly 350,000 distinct CDR3 sequences, with around 30% of them counted one time only. The biggest ten clones account for approximately 13% of the sample.

Study-wide conclusions, independent of this receptor: Contracting CD4+ clones were located mainly in the CM and EM memory subsets, whereas CD8+ clones were found to be enriched in EMRA. From day 15 to 85, contracting clones showed balanced CD4/CD8 phenotypes, whereas a second wave of clones that expanded from day 15 to 37 leaned towards CD4+. The detection of some responding clones in pre-infection memory suggests that pre-existing cross-reactive memory T cells joined the SARS-CoV-2 response. SARS-CoV-2 specificity of the second-wave clones peaking on day 37 was not confirmed. Only a couple of mild cases were covered in the study, and larger cohorts including severe cases with pre-infection samples were considered necessary.

There are a few counts of this clonotype. Its target antigen remains unknown. No much larger clone exists at a distance of one base, and base qualities are not known. The source material was PBMCs or a T cell subset sorted from them (not recorded which). The receptor was derived from an adult woman who had mild COVID-19 (a few samples of this study predate the infection). The sample titles of this study are shuffled in the database, so cell type and time point are left out; the donor was told from shared clones.

The CDR3 sequence is CASSLELAGDTDTQYF. The sequenced DNA is TGTGCCAGCAGCTTAGAACTAGCGGGAGACACAGATACGCAGTATTTT. The V gene is TRBV11-2 and the J gene is TRBJ2-3; 11 central nucleotides agree with TRBD2. Germline trimming amounts to 0 bases on V and 2 bases on J, with 1 as the count of junction bases outside the gene matches. Including cysteine and phenylalanine, the CDR3 has 16 amino acids. This entry keeps only the CDR3 DNA: 48 bases, framed from base 1. CDR1 SGHAT and CDR2 FQNNGV are derived from the germline V gene.